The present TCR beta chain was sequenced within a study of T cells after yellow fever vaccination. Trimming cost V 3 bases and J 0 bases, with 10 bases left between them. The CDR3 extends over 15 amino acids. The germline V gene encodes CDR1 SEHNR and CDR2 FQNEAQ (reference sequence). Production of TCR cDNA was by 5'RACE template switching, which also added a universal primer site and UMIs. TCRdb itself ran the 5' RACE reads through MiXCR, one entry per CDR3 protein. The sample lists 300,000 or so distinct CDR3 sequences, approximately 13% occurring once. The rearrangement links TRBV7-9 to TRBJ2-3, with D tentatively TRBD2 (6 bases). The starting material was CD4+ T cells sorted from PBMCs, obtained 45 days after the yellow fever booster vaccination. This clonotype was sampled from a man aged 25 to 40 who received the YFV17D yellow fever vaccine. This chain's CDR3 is CASSFSGTSTDTQYF. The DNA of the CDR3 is TGTGCCAGCAGCTTCTCAGGGACTAGCACAGATACGCAGTATTTT.